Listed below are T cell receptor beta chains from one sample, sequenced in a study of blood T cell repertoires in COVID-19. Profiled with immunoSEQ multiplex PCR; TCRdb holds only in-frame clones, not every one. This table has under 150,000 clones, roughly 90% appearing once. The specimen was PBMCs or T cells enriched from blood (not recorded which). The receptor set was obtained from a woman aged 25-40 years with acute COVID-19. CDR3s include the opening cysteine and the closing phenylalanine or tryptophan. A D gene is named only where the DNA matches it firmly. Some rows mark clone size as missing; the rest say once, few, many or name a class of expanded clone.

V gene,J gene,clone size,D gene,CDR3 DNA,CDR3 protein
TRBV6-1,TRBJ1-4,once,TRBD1,TGTGCCAGCAGTGATAATACAGGGGGTAATGAAAAACTGTTTTTT,CASSDNTGGNEKLFF
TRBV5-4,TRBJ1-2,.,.,TGTGCCAGCAGCTTGCAAGGCAGGGCCCATGGCTACACCTTC,CASSLQGRAHGYTF
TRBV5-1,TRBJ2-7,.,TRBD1,TGCGCCAGCAGCCCCGGGACAGACGGCTACGAGCAGTACTTC,CASSPGTDGYEQYF
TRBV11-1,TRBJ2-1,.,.,TGTGCCAGCAGCTTGAGCTGGGAGCAGTTCTTC,CASSLSWEQFF
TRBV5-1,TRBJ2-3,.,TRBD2,TGCGCCAGCAGCCTGGGACTAGCGGGAGGTAACACAGATACGCAGTATTTT,CASSLGLAGGNTDTQYF
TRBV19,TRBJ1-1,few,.,TGTGCCAGTAGTCTCTCAGAGAACACTGAAGCTTTCTTT,CASSLSENTEAFF
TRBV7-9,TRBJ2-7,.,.,TGTGCCAGCAGTCCGCCCCTAGCAGGCGAGCAGTACTTC,CASSPPLAGEQYF
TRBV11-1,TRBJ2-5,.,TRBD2,TGTGCCAGCAGCCTCCGGACTAGCCAAGAGACCCAGTACTTC,CASSLRTSQETQYF
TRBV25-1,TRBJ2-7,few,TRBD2,TGTGCCAGCAGTGGGACTAGCGGACCCTACGAGCAGTACTTC,CASSGTSGPYEQYF
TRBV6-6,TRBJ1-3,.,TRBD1,TGTGCCAGCAGTTACTCTGGGACAGAAGGAAACACCATATATTTT,CASSYSGTEGNTIYF
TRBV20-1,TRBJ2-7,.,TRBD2,TGCAGTGCTAGTTCAAGCGGGAGGTCACCCACCGACGAGCAGTACTTC,CSASSSGRSPTDEQYF
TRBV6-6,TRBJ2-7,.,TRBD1,TGTGCCAGCAGCGCCTCCGACAGGGTGAACGAGCAGTACTTC,CASSASDRVNEQYF
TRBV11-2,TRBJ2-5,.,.,TGTGCCAGCAGCCGACAGGTCCTCGGGGAGACCCAGTACTTC,CASSRQVLGETQYF
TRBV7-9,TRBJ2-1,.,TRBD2,TGTGCCAGCAGCTTACGTGGCGGGCTAGCGGGTTACAATGAGCAGTTCTTC,CASSLRGGLAGYNEQFF
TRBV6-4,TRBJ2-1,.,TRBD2,TGTGCCAGCAGTGCCGGGACTAGCAATGAGCAGTTCTTC,CASSAGTSNEQFF
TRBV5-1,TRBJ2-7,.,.,TGCGCCAGCAGCTTGGCCGAAGACAGCTCCTACGAGCAGTACTTC,CASSLAEDSSYEQYF